This passage covers 27 T cell receptor beta chains from one sample sequenced in a study of blood T cell repertoires in COVID-19. Some clones are missing from TCRdb's copy, which holds only in-frame ones; the method was immunoSEQ multiplex PCR. The data contain under 350,000 clones, about 82% of them singletons. Sample: peripheral blood. The receptors were gathered from a human donor in a cohort sampled during active COVID-19.

CDR3 in amino acids: CASLLYSSSYEQYF. In nucleotides, the CDR3 is TGTGCCAGCCTTCTCTACAGTAGCTCCTACGAGCAGTACTTC. The chain recombines TRBV25-1 with TRBJ2-7; unclear D gene. The germline V gene has CDR1 MGHDK and CDR2 SYGVNS. The germline V and J ends were trimmed by 8 bases and 0 bases, with 14 bases remaining between them. The CDR3 consists of 14 residues.

J is TRBJ1-5 and V is TRBV5-6, with D perhaps matching TRBD1 (5 bases). This CDR3 is built from 15 residues. Germline V gene sequence: CDR1 SGHDT, CDR2 YYEEEE. V was shortened by 0 bases and J by 3 bases, with 10 bases between the two germline ends. This CDR3 is CASSLVRDPNQPQHF. CDR3 sequence (DNA): TGTGCCAGCAGCTTGGTCAGGGATCCCAATCAGCCCCAGCATTTT.

The chain is built from TRBV20-1 and TRBJ1-1, with D tentatively TRBD1 (5 bases). CDR1 and CDR2 from the germline V gene are DFQATT and SNEGSKA (reference sequence). V lost 6 bases, J lost 8 bases, and 13 bases lay in between. The CDR3 is 11 residues long. The CDR3 DNA reads as TGCAGTGCCTCAGGGAACAGGGAAGCTTTCTTT. Protein: CSASGNREAFF.

The chain uses TRBV9 and TRBJ1-1; D gene ambiguous. V dropped 5 bases and J dropped 0 bases, with 11 bases sitting between them. Per germline, CDR1 SGDLS and CDR2 YYNGEE. CDR3 size: 14 residues. CDR3 sequence (DNA): TGTGCCAGCAGAACGGGATCTATGAACACTGAAGCTTTCTTT. The encoded protein is CASRTGSMNTEAFF.

The V and J genes are TRBV18 and TRBJ1-2; 11 nucleotides agree with TRBD1. V was clipped by 3 bases and J by 7 bases; unmatched bases: 4. The CDR3 loop spans 14 amino acids. CDR1 is KGHSH, CDR2 LQKENI, per germline. CDR3 DNA: TGTGCCAGCTCACCGACGGACAGGGGGCTTGGCTACACCTTC. Its protein product is CASSPTDRGLGYTF. The full variable domain, with the rest looked up from reference TRBV18 and TRBJ1-2, is NAGVMQNPRHLVRRRGQEARLRCSPMKGHSHVYWYRQLPEEGLKFMVYLQKENIIDESGMPKERFSAEFPKEGPSILRIQQVVRGDSAAYFCASSPTDRGLGYTFGSGTRLTVV.

The V gene is TRBV5-4, the J gene TRBJ1-1; perhaps TRBD1 as D (6 bases). The CDR3 spans 14 residues. Trimming removed 0 bases from V and 5 bases from J, with 11 bases in between. In germline, CDR1 is SGHNT, CDR2 YYREEE (reference sequence). The CDR3 here is CASSLAQGLTEAFF. DNA for the CDR3: TGTGCCAGCAGCTTGGCCCAGGGGTTAACTGAAGCTTTCTTT.

This sequence joins TRBV27 and TRBJ1-1; perhaps TRBD1 as D (5 bases). This CDR3 is 13 amino acids long. Germline-derived CDR1 and CDR2 are MNHEY and SMNVEV (reference sequence). The V end was cut by 5 bases, the J end by 4 bases, with 11 bases between. The CDR3 here is CASSGRGGTEAFF. CDR3 bases: TGTGCCAGCAGTGGTAGGGGCGGCACTGAAGCTTTCTTT.

The chain's CDR3 is CASSTQTVNYGYTF. CDR3 DNA: TGTGCCAGCAGTACCCAGACAGTTAACTATGGCTACACCTTC. The rearrangement links TRBV6-5 to TRBJ1-2, with a possible D match to TRBD1 (5 bases). The V gene lost 5 bases and the J gene lost 1 base, with 11 bases spanning the gap. In germline, CDR1 is MNHEY, CDR2 SVGAGI. CDR3 length: 14 amino acids.

The chain combines TRBV29-1 with TRBJ2-7; D is perhaps TRBD1 (5 bases). The germline gives CDR1 SQVTM, CDR2 ANQGSEA. The ends were cut back, 2 bases at V and 2 bases at J, with 7 bases in the middle. This CDR3 is 12 amino acids long. The CDR3 sequence: CSVEQGAYEQYF. Here the CDR3 DNA reads TGCAGCGTTGAACAGGGCGCCTACGAGCAGTACTTC.

The chain joins TRBV6-6 to TRBJ2-2; D gene ambiguous. In germline, CDR1 is MNHNY, CDR2 SVGAGI (reference sequence). Trimming shortened V by 7 bases and J by 1 base, and 10 bases separated the two germline ends. This CDR3 has 14 amino acids. Written as DNA, the CDR3 is TGTGCCAGCATCACCTCTATGAACACCGGGGAGCTGTTTTTT. This translates into CASITSMNTGELFF.

The V and J genes are TRBV7-9 and TRBJ1-2; D may be TRBD1 (6 bases). Germline assignment: CDR1 SEHNR and CDR2 FQNEAQ (reference sequence). The CDR3 spans 14 residues. Trimming took 5 bases from V and 10 from J, leaving 20 bases between them. This CDR3 reads CASSKGGGKADYTF. CDR3 DNA sequence: TGTGCCAGCAGCAAAGGGGGAGGAAAAGCCGACTACACCTTC.

This rearrangement joins TRBV29-1 to TRBJ1-4, with D possibly matching TRBD1 (5 bases). Germline loops: CDR1 SQVTM, CDR2 ANQGSEA. This CDR3 region has 14 residues. The V end lost 0 bases, the J end lost 8 bases, and 13 bases lay between the germline ends. The CDR3 region has the DNA TGCAGCGTTGAAGATTCAGGGAACGTCGAAAAACTGTTTTTT. It encodes CSVEDSGNVEKLFF. Complete variable domain (other parts from reference TRBV29-1 and TRBJ1-4): SAVISQKPSRDICQRGTSLTIQCQVDSQVTMMFWYRQQPGQSLTLIATANQGSEATYESGFVIDKFPISRPNLTFSTLTVSNMSPEDSSIYLCSVEDSGNVEKLFFGSGTQLSVL.

The chain couples TRBV27 to TRBJ1-5; the D is unclear. The CDR3 covers 14 residues. In germline, CDR1 is MNHEY, CDR2 SMNVEV (reference sequence). V lost 10 bases to trimming and J lost 2 bases, with 15 bases between them. The CDR3 DNA reads TGTGCCACCCGATTGGCCCTTGGCAATCAGCCCCAGCATTTT. Its translation: CATRLALGNQPQHF.

The chain employs TRBV5-4 and TRBJ2-2; TRBD1 might be the D (6 bases). Germline CDR1 and CDR2: SGHNT and YYREEE (reference sequence). CDR3 size: 18 residues. V was cut by 0 bases and J by 1 base, with 16 bases left in between. CDR3 in DNA: TGTGCCAGCAGCTTGGGGCCGCCCAGGGGCCAGAACACCGGGGAGCTGTTTTTT. Encoded protein: CASSLGPPRGQNTGELFF. Combining the CDR3 with reference TRBV5-4 and TRBJ2-2 gives the whole variable domain ETGVTQSPTHLIKTRGQQVTLRCSSQSGHNTVSWYQQALGQGPQFIFQYYREEENGRGNFPPRFSGLQFPNYSSELNVNALELDDSALYLCASSLGPPRGQNTGELFFGEGSRLTVL.

There are a few counts of this clone. V usage is TRBV7-8 and J usage is TRBJ1-5; TRBD1 agrees at 9 bases. CDR1 SGHVS and CDR2 FQNEAQ come from the germline V gene. The CDR3 has 15 amino acids. V shed 3 bases, J shed 1 base, and the junction held 1 base outside the gene matches. The CDR3 sequence: CASSLGQGSNQPQHF. The CDR3 nucleotides read TGTGCCAGCAGCTTGGGACAGGGAAGCAATCAGCCCCAGCATTTT.

The chain couples TRBV13 to TRBJ2-1; TRBD2 might be the D (6 bases). The CDR3 consists of 13 residues. Trimming stripped 3 bases from V and 15 bases from J, with 18 bases between. Germline V lookup: CDR1 PRHDT, CDR2 FYEKMQ (reference sequence). The CDR3 spells CASSFSGLLLGFF. The CDR3 DNA sequence: TGTGCCAGCAGCTTCTCGGGACTGCTTTTGGGGTTCTTC.

The V and J genes are TRBV24-1 and TRBJ1-1; D is uncertain. The length of the CDR3 is 12 residues. Trimming removed 6 bases at V and 3 bases at J, with 7 bases between. Germline V gives CDR1 KGHDR, CDR2 SFDVKD. In DNA, the CDR3 is TGTGCCACCAGTATACGGGACACTGAAGCTTTCTTT. This sequence encodes CATSIRDTEAFF.

The chain couples TRBV2 to TRBJ1-1; no clear D. The CDR3 consists of 14 residues. Germline V gives CDR1 SNHLY, CDR2 FYNNEI. V lost 6 bases and J 3 bases, leaving 14 bases between the germline ends. The CDR3 spells CASRPGSSYTEAFF. The CDR3 DNA is TGTGCCAGCAGACCCGGGTCCTCGTACACTGAAGCTTTCTTT.

The chain links TRBV6-5 to TRBJ1-6; D is perhaps TRBD1 (5 bases). V shed 4 bases and J shed 6 bases, with 10 bases lying between them. In germline, CDR1 is MNHEY, CDR2 SVGAGI. The CDR3 consists of 14 residues. The CDR3 reads CASSLTDLNSPLHF. DNA for the CDR3: TGTGCCAGCAGTTTGACAGACCTTAATTCACCCCTCCACTTT.

This clone was detected a few times. The chain couples TRBV7-9 to TRBJ2-2; TRBD1 aligns across 7 bases. Trimming removed 4 bases from V and 1 base from J; junction bases left unmatched: 6. Germline CDR1 and CDR2: SEHNR and FQNEAQ (reference sequence). The CDR3 has 16 residues. The CDR3 region has the DNA TGTGCCAGCAGCTACCCCGGGACAGAGAACACCGGGGAGCTGTTTTTT. It specifies CASSYPGTENTGELFF.

This chain links TRBV5-1 with TRBJ2-5; D might be TRBD1 (5 bases). Deletions cut 1 base from V and 2 bases from J, with 6 bases between. Germline assignment: CDR1 SGHRS and CDR2 YFSETQ. The CDR3 has 13 residues. CDR3 in amino acids: CASSLPGQETQYF. The CDR3 coding sequence is TGCGCCAGCAGCTTGCCAGGGCAAGAGACCCAGTACTTC.

The chain couples TRBV6-1 to TRBJ1-5; the match to TRBD1 covers 8 bases. V lost 2 bases to trimming and J lost 6 bases; unmatched junction nucleotides: 3. This CDR3 has 14 amino acids. The germline V gene encodes CDR1 MNHNS and CDR2 SASEGT. DNA of the CDR3: TGTGCCAGCAGTGAACCCGGGACAGGTCAGCCCCAGCATTTT. Translating it yields CASSEPGTGQPQHF.

This clone was seen a few times. The chain links TRBV19 to TRBJ1-2, with D perhaps TRBD1 (6 bases). V lost 6 bases, J lost 2 bases, and 16 bases lay in between. CDR1 and CDR2 from the germline V gene are LNHDA and SQIVND (reference sequence). This CDR3 contains 15 residues. CDR3: CASRLTGILNYGYTF. CDR3 nucleotides: TGTGCCAGTAGACTAACAGGGATACTGAACTATGGCTACACCTTC.

This CDR3 is CASSVSGGSSTEAFF. CDR3 sequence (DNA): TGCGCCAGCAGCGTATCAGGGGGCTCGAGCACTGAAGCTTTCTTT. The chain uses TRBV5-1 and TRBJ1-1; 8 bases agree with TRBD1. The CDR3 totals 15 residues. Germline V gene sequence: CDR1 SGHRS, CDR2 YFSETQ. V lost 4 bases to trimming and J lost 4 bases; unmatched junction nucleotides: 9.

This chain uses TRBV5-1 with TRBJ2-4, with 8 bases matching TRBD1. Germline loops: CDR1 SGHRS, CDR2 YFSETQ. This CDR3 spans 16 amino acids. With 4 bases clipped from V and 4 bases from J, the junction kept 10 bases outside the gene matches. CDR3 sequence: CASSPLLDRGKNIQYF. The CDR3, as DNA: TGCGCCAGCAGCCCCCTTCTCGACAGGGGAAAAAACATTCAGTACTTC.

The gene calls are TRBV7-9 and TRBJ1-2; perhaps TRBD1 as D (5 bases). CDR1 and CDR2 (germline): SEHNR, FQNEAQ (reference sequence). Trimming cost V 5 bases and J 2 bases, with 12 bases left between them. This CDR3 region has 14 residues. The CDR3 DNA reads as TGTGCCAGCAGCGAGGACATAACAAACTATGGCTACACCTTC. This gives the protein CASSEDITNYGYTF.

The chain combines TRBV6-1 with TRBJ1-2; 9 bases line up with TRBD1. The V gene end was trimmed by 2 bases and the J gene end by 5 bases; junction bases not matched to a gene: 3. This CDR3 is built from 14 residues. Germline values: CDR1 MNHNS, CDR2 SASEGT. The CDR3 coding sequence is TGTGCCAGCAGTGAATTGGGACAGGGTTATGGCTACACCTTC. It is translated as CASSELGQGYGYTF.